The text below deals with one T cell receptor beta chain. Its antigen is not identified. Primers included in the PCR were 60 Vbeta and 13 Jbeta primers. The method was immunoSEQ multiplex PCR; TCRdb's version includes in-frame clones alone and lacks a portion of them. The table has 100,000 to 150,000 clones, around 76% seen once. This sample was taken from a study of cytomegalovirus exposure and HLA in healthy donors. The donors (healthy individuals) were bone marrow donors. Trimming left V 2 bases short and J 6 bases short, with 11 bases between. The CDR3 runs to 13 residues. Germline V gives CDR1 SGHVS, CDR2 FNYEAQ. The study, taken as a whole, reports: When analyzed later, a missense DCLRE1C variant was found to be linked to TCR beta V- and J-gene trimming. The later analysis indicated that the majority of CMV-associated TCR beta chains appeared HLA-restricted. The study labeled 164 TCR beta chains cytomegalovirus-associated.

Sequenced: PBMCs. V and J are TRBV7-6 and TRBJ2-7; D may be TRBD1 (5 bases). The clonotype originates from a male donor in good health and CMV-seronegative. CDR3 in DNA: TGTGCCAGCAGCTTAAGGGGTTCTGGCGAGCAGTACTTC. It specifies CASSLRGSGEQYF.